This T cell receptor (beta chain) comes out of a study of T cell clonality in common variable immunodeficiency. Study-wide findings and caveats: Compared with healthy controls, CVID subjects showed increased TCRbeta clonality, mostly in about a third. Common variable immunodeficiency TCR beta sequences reportedly had fewer deletions and N-nucleotide insertions.

This clone was detected only a few times. Its cognate antigen is unknown. Of CVID subjects, about 14 were female and 29 male, mean age about 40. Only in-frame clones appear in the TCRdb table, and some are missing; sequencing was by immunoSEQ multiplex PCR. The sample holds about 33,000 clones, and no clone turns up only once. The sequenced material came from peripheral blood mononuclear cells. The source is a human donor with common variable immunodeficiency.

CDR3 protein: CASSVTGERETQYF. The CDR3 bases that were read are TGTGCCAGCAGCGTTACAGGGGAGCGAGAGACC. The chain has TRBV11-2 and TRBJ2-5; 7 bases map to TRBD1. The DNA ends 3 residues before the CDR3 does, and the rest of the CDR3 is filled in from the germline J gene. With 5 bases clipped from V and 4 bases from J, the junction kept 7 bases outside the gene matches. Germline V gene sequence: CDR1 SGHAT, CDR2 FQNNGV. The CDR3 spans 14 residues.